The 31 T cell receptor beta chains in this list originate from one sample, sequenced in a study of blood T cell repertoires in COVID-19. Data came from immunoSEQ multiplex PCR; TCRdb stores just in-frame clones and leaves some out. The table lists around 200,000 clones, over 80% of them singletons, with around 5.1% in the top ten. Material for sequencing was peripheral blood. These receptors all come from a human donor in a cohort sampled during active COVID-19.

The V and J genes are TRBV6-4 and TRBJ1-1, with D unclear. The length of the CDR3 is 13 residues. Germline V lookup: CDR1 MRHNA, CDR2 SNTAGT. Trimming left V 2 bases short and J 5 bases short, with 9 bases between. CDR3 bases: TGTGCCAGCAGTGACGGACTCTGGACTGAAGCTTTCTTT. It encodes CASSDGLWTEAFF.

DNA for the CDR3: TGTGCCTGGAGGAAGGCCGGGGGTCCCCACGAGCAGTACTTC. Translation: CAWRKAGGPHEQYF. The rearrangement links TRBV30 to TRBJ2-7; perhaps TRBD2 as D (6 bases). Germline V gives CDR1 GTSNPN, CDR2 SVGIG (reference sequence). V was pared by 3 bases and J by 5 bases, with 17 bases between. The CDR3 loop spans 14 amino acids.

CDR3 DNA sequence: TGCAGTGCTAGTCTAGCCGCCGAACCCCAGCATTTT. Translated, it gives CSASLAAEPQHF. The chain combines TRBV20-1 with TRBJ1-5; no clear D. V lost 3 bases and J 10 bases, leaving 13 bases between the germline ends. The CDR3 contains 12 residues. The germline CDR1 and CDR2 sequences are DFQATT and SNEGSKA (reference sequence).

Only one count was recorded for this clone. The CDR3 loop reads CASSSGGQGGVEQYF. The CDR3 DNA reads TGTGCCAGCAGCTCGGGAGGACAGGGGGGTGTCGAGCAGTACTTC. This sequence joins TRBV5-6 and TRBJ2-7, with 10 bases matching TRBD1. V was clipped by 3 bases and J by 6 bases; unmatched bases: 9. The CDR3 is made up of 15 amino acids. In germline, CDR1 is SGHDT, CDR2 YYEEEE.

The chain is built from TRBV7-2 and TRBJ1-5, with 8 bases lining up with TRBD1. CDR3 length equals 14 residues. Germline CDR1 and CDR2: SGHTA and FQGNSA. J lost 16 bases, V lost 2 bases, and 13 bases had no gene match. The CDR3 loop reads CASSLNSGQGGQHF. CDR3 nucleotide sequence: TGTGCCAGCAGCTTAAACTCCGGACAGGGTGGCCAACATTTT.

The genes are TRBV4-1 and TRBJ1-5, with a tentative D call TRBD1 (5 bases). Looked up from germline, CDR1 is MGHRA and CDR2 is YSYEKL. V was trimmed by 1 base and J by 4 bases, leaving 11 bases between them. The CDR3 sequence is 15 residues long. The DNA of the CDR3 is TGCGCCAGCAGCCAAGCCGGGGCGGGGAATCAGCCCCAGCATTTT. This translates into CASSQAGAGNQPQHF.

The chain carries TRBV19 and TRBJ2-7; possible D gene TRBD1, 6 bases. The CDR3 is 14 residues long. V was trimmed by 3 bases and J by 2 bases, leaving 11 bases between them. Looked up from germline, CDR1 is LNHDA and CDR2 is SQIVND (reference sequence). The CDR3, as DNA: TGTGCCAGTAGTATTTCCGGGACAACCTACGAGCAGTACTTC. Residues: CASSISGTTYEQYF.

This sequence joins TRBV27 and TRBJ2-7; possible D gene TRBD1, 8 bases. Trimming removed 6 bases from V and 0 bases from J, with 12 bases in between. The CDR3 is 14 residues long. Looked up from germline, CDR1 is MNHEY and CDR2 is SMNVEV (reference sequence). The CDR3 is CASRTGEGSYEQYF. CDR3 in DNA: TGTGCCAGCAGGACAGGGGAGGGCTCCTACGAGCAGTACTTC.

This chain connects TRBV2 to TRBJ1-4, with 7 bases that match TRBD1. The germline V gene has CDR1 SNHLY and CDR2 FYNNEI. Trimming at V came to 4 bases and at J to 8 bases, leaving 10 bases not matched to a gene. This CDR3 is 15 amino acids long. Here the CDR3 DNA reads TGTGCCAGCAGTGGGGCAGGGGGGTTGAGCGAAAAACTGTTTTTT. It yields the protein CASSGAGGLSEKLFF.

The chain recombines TRBV2 with TRBJ1-4; D unclear. This CDR3 is built from 14 residues. Between the trimmed V and J ends, which lost 3 bases and 8 bases, there was a span of 13 bases. Germline assignment: CDR1 SNHLY and CDR2 FYNNEI. Here the CDR3 DNA reads TGTGCCAGCAGTGATAGGTCGGTCGGGGAAAAACTGTTTTTT. Its protein product is CASSDRSVGEKLFF.

The gene calls are TRBV27 and TRBJ2-7; TRBD1 is a possible D gene (5 bases). CDR3 length equals 12 residues. Germline V gene data show CDR1 as MNHEY and CDR2 as SMNVEV (reference sequence). Between the trimmed V and J ends, which lost 7 bases and 3 bases, there was a span of 10 bases. CDR3 loop: CASNADSYEQYF. The DNA for the CDR3 is TGTGCCAGCAATGCCGACAGCTACGAGCAGTACTTC.

The gene calls are TRBV6-2 or TRBV6-3 and TRBJ2-3, with D possibly matching TRBD2 (5 bases). CDR3 size: 14 residues. With 6 bases removed from V and 4 bases from J, the gap between germline ends came to 14 bases. Per the germline V gene, CDR1 is MNHEY and CDR2 is SVGEGT. The CDR3 nucleotides read TGTGCCAGCAGCTCCGATTGGCGGGCAGATACGCAGTATTTT. Its translation: CASSSDWRADTQYF.

A few counts support this clone. The genes are TRBV19 and TRBJ2-1; maybe TRBD2 (6 bases). Germline CDR1 and CDR2: LNHDA and SQIVND (reference sequence). V lost 2 bases, J lost 8 bases, and 16 bases lay in between. The CDR3 has 15 residues. Here the CDR3 reads CASSISGARVYEQFF. CDR3 in DNA: TGTGCCAGTAGTATATCGGGAGCCAGGGTCTATGAGCAGTTCTTC.

This chain links TRBV7-9 with TRBJ2-7; TRBD1 might be the D (6 bases). Trimming took off 6 bases at V and 12 bases at J, with 15 bases between the two ends. Germline V gene lookup returns CDR1 SEHNR and CDR2 FQNEAQ (reference sequence). The CDR3 is 11 residues long. The CDR3 DNA follows: TGTGCCAGCAGTCTGGGGGCAGGGCCGTACTTC. It codes for CASSLGAGPYF.

With respect to this clone: This same CDR3 is encoded by further DNA sequences in the sample. V and J are TRBV5-6 and TRBJ2-1, with 11 bases aligning to TRBD2. Germline CDR1 reads SGHDT; CDR2 reads YYEEEE. CDR3 length: 17 amino acids. V shed 4 bases, J shed 4 bases, and the junction held 10 bases outside the gene matches. For the CDR3, the DNA is TGTGCCAGCAGCACCCGCCGACTAGCGGGACTATACAATGAGCAGTTCTTC. This encodes CASSTRRLAGLYNEQFF.

The CDR3 nucleotides read TGCGCCAGCCGATCGAATACCGGGATCCACGAGCAGTACTTC. Its protein product is CASRSNTGIHEQYF. V is TRBV10-1 and J is TRBJ2-7; the D gene is possibly TRBD2 (5 bases). V dropped 8 bases and J dropped 5 bases, with 19 bases sitting between them. The CDR3 runs 14 residues. Germline CDR1 is WNHNN and CDR2 is SYGVQD (reference sequence).

The chain links TRBV10-3 to TRBJ1-2; D remains unclear. The CDR3 loop spans 17 amino acids. CDR1 is ENHRY, CDR2 SYGVKD, per germline. Between the trimmed V and J ends, which lost 0 bases and 0 bases, there was a span of 14 bases. The CDR3 DNA is TGTGCCATCAGTGAGTCGACGGTCGGGTCAGCTAACTATGGCTACACCTTC. Amino acid sequence: CAISESTVGSANYGYTF.

The chain recombines TRBV29-1 with TRBJ1-2; 9 nucleotides line up with TRBD1. The CDR3 totals 14 residues. J lost 6 bases, V lost 1 base, and 6 bases had no gene match. Germline assignment: CDR1 SQVTM and CDR2 ANQGSEA. CDR3 bases: TGCAGCGTTGAAGGCCAGGGACAGGGCGATGGCTACACCTTC. Protein product: CSVEGQGQGDGYTF.

CDR3 region: CASSLWGQGPSQPQHF. In DNA form, the CDR3 reads TGTGCCAGCAGCTTATGGGGACAGGGCCCCAGTCAGCCCCAGCATTTT. This chain links TRBV5-4 with TRBJ1-5; 9 nucleotides agree with TRBD1. Germline values: CDR1 SGHNT, CDR2 YYREEE (reference sequence). Germline trimming cut 2 bases from V and 6 bases from J; bases unmatched to any gene: 9. The CDR3 sequence is 16 residues long. The variable domain in full, with the rest retrieved from reference TRBV5-4 and TRBJ1-5, is ETGVTQSPTHLIKTRGQQVTLRCSSQSGHNTVSWYQQALGQGPQFIFQYYREEENGRGNFPPRFSGLQFPNYSSELNVNALELDDSALYLCASSLWGQGPSQPQHFGDGTRLSIL.

The V and J genes are TRBV2 and TRBJ2-7; TRBD2 might be the D (5 bases). The germline V and J ends were trimmed by 3 bases and 5 bases, with 8 bases remaining between them. The CDR3 extends over 12 amino acids. CDR1 is SNHLY, CDR2 FYNNEI, per germline. CDR3 sequence: CASSERADEQYF. The CDR3 DNA follows: TGTGCCAGCAGTGAGAGGGCTGACGAGCAGTACTTC.

The rearrangement links TRBV2 to TRBJ1-5; 8 positions agree with TRBD1. Germline lookup yields CDR1 SNHLY and CDR2 FYNNEI. V lost 8 bases and J lost 4; bases outside the gene matches: 7. The CDR3 extends over 14 amino acids. The CDR3 bases are TGTGCCAGCTCATCGACAGGGGATAATCAGCCCCAGCATTTT. This translates into CASSSTGDNQPQHF.

The chain has TRBV30 and TRBJ1-5, with 12 bases fitting TRBD1. The CDR3 consists of 16 residues. From germline, CDR1 is GTSNPN and CDR2 SVGIG (reference sequence). J was trimmed by 0 bases and V by 5 bases; bases with no gene match: 5. The CDR3: CAWGGTGGYSNQPQHF. CDR3 bases: TGTGCCTGGGGGGGGACAGGGGGCTATAGCAATCAGCCCCAGCATTTT.

The chain couples TRBV20-1 to TRBJ1-2, with D possibly matching TRBD1 (6 bases). The CDR3 has 11 residues. Germline V gives CDR1 DFQATT, CDR2 SNEGSKA (reference sequence). Trimming removed 5 bases at V and 8 bases at J, with 12 bases between. Here the CDR3 reads CSASTGLGYTF. DNA of the CDR3: TGCAGTGCTTCCACAGGGCTCGGCTACACCTTC.

This clone has a handful of counts. The chain carries TRBV15 and TRBJ1-1, with D hard to call. The CDR3 totals 15 residues. CDR1 and CDR2 from the germline V gene are LNHNV and YYDKDF (reference sequence). With 2 bases removed from V and 3 bases from J, the gap between germline ends came to 13 bases. The CDR3 region is CATSRPFTADTEAFF. As DNA, the CDR3 is TGTGCCACCAGCAGACCCTTTACTGCGGACACTGAAGCTTTCTTT.

This chain connects TRBV7-2 to TRBJ2-5; 9 positions match TRBD1. CDR1 and CDR2 (germline): SGHTA, FQGNSA. The CDR3 has 16 residues. With V trimmed by 5 bases and J by 5 bases, 12 bases remained unmatched. The CDR3 coding sequence is TGTGCCAGCAGCCGTCACGGACAGGGGCGGTTTGAGACCCAGTACTTC. This sequence encodes CASSRHGQGRFETQYF.

This clone was recorded only once. The rearrangement links TRBV7-3 to TRBJ2-3, with a possible D match to TRBD1 (5 bases). The CDR3 is made up of 15 amino acids. From germline, CDR1 is SGHTA and CDR2 FQGTGA. V was pared by 5 bases and J by 11 bases, with 23 bases between. CDR3 loop: CASSPKPQGASGQYF. The CDR3 DNA reads as TGTGCCAGCAGCCCGAAACCCCAGGGTGCAAGTGGGCAGTATTTT.

V is TRBV28 and J is TRBJ2-7; D gene ambiguous. Trimming cost V 4 bases and J 4 bases, with 17 bases left between them. The CDR3 extends over 15 amino acids. Germline assignment: CDR1 MDHEN and CDR2 SYDVKM. The CDR3 sequence: CASSSLIHGLYEQYF. The CDR3 bases are TGTGCCAGCAGTTCTCTCATTCACGGTCTGTACGAGCAGTACTTC.

V usage is TRBV5-1 and J usage is TRBJ2-7; 11 bases align to TRBD1. The CDR3 extends over 15 amino acids. The V gene's germline CDR1 is SGHRS and CDR2 YFSETQ. The J segment lost 6 bases and the V segment lost 0 bases, leaving 5 bases of the junction unmatched. CDR3 nucleotide sequence: TGCGCCAGCAGCTTGGACACCGGGACAGGGGGCGAGCAGTACTTC. Protein product: CASSLDTGTGGEQYF.

The chain recombines TRBV11-2 with TRBJ1-2, with D unclear. The CDR3 spans 15 residues. The V gene lost 2 bases and the J gene lost 0 bases, with 10 bases spanning the gap. Germline-derived CDR1 and CDR2 are SGHAT and FQNNGV. The CDR3 here is CASSLMTRTNYGYTF. CDR3 in DNA: TGTGCCAGCAGCTTAATGACACGGACTAACTATGGCTACACCTTC.

The chain links TRBV27 to TRBJ2-7; 9 bases match TRBD2. The ends lost 2 bases at V and 1 base at J; junction bases unmatched: 3. CDR1 is MNHEY and CDR2 is SMNVEV in the germline V gene (reference sequence). The CDR3 length is 15 residues. CDR3 sequence reads: CASSLGLARSYEQYF. DNA for the CDR3: TGTGCCAGCAGTTTAGGACTAGCGCGTTCCTACGAGCAGTACTTC.

The rearrangement uses TRBV7-2 and TRBJ2-5; 7 bases are shared with TRBD1. The germline gives CDR1 SGHTA, CDR2 FQGNSA. V gave up 4 bases and J gave up 2 bases; unmatched junction bases: 4. The CDR3 loop spans 14 amino acids. The DNA of the CDR3 is TGTGCCAGCAGCTCTGGGGGACAGCAAGAGACCCAGTACTTC. It encodes CASSSGGQQETQYF.